The 6 T cell receptor beta chains presented below share a single source sample, sequenced in a study of T-cell reconstitution after alpha-beta-depleted transplantation in children (dated by TCRdb to about 2016). The library was made by PCR. Sequenced using an Illumina HiSeq 2500. TCR library preparation used molecular barcoding, with unique molecular identifiers applied to normalize quantification of the TCRbeta repertoire. TCRdb reprocessing: public reads trimmed at Q25 with fastp, clones called with MiXCR, in-frame beta chains kept. Entries are consolidated by CDR3 protein sequence, retaining the most common genes and DNA. In all, the sample holds about 610,000 distinct CDR3 sequences, and roughly 10% of those were seen once. About 4% of the sample is in the top ten clones. Sequences were derived from PBMCs from the stem cell graft donor, sampled from the stem cell graft. The receptor set was obtained from a human donor who donated a stem cell graft to a child with acute myeloid leukemia.

This clonotype was seen at least ten times. V and J are TRBV4-3 and TRBJ2-7; weak D call: TRBD1 (7 bases). V lost 0 bases to trimming and J lost 3 bases, with 12 bases between them. CDR3 size: 15 residues. CDR1 is LGHNA, CDR2 YSLEER, per germline. The chain's CDR3 is CASSQDRRGRYEQYF. CDR3 nucleotides: TGCGCCAGCAGCCAAGATCGGAGGGGGCGCTACGAGCAGTACTTC.

This clonotype was observed at least ten times. The chain is built from TRBV12-3 or TRBV12-4 and TRBJ1-1; possible D gene TRBD1, 5 bases. The CDR3 is made up of 15 amino acids. The germline V and J ends were trimmed by 3 bases and 4 bases, with 15 bases remaining between them. This CDR3 is CASSFGGARVTEAFF. As DNA, the CDR3 is TGTGCCAGCAGTTTTGGAGGGGCGCGCGTCACTGAAGCTTTCTTT.

The rearrangement links TRBV27 to TRBJ2-7, with TRBD2 identical over 10 bases. CDR1 MNHEY and CDR2 SMNVEV come from the germline V gene (reference sequence). With 6 bases clipped from V and 1 base from J, the junction kept 6 bases outside the gene matches. CDR3 size: 15 residues. The CDR3 DNA follows: TGTGCCAGCAGGTCAGCGGGAGGGGGTTCCTACGAGCAGTACTTC. As protein: CASRSAGGGSYEQYF.

In this sample, this clonotype turned up once. This chain uses TRBV11-2 with TRBJ1-1; no clear D gene. The CDR3 spans 13 residues. V was clipped by 1 base and J by 8 bases, with 11 bases between them. Per the germline V gene, CDR1 is SGHAT and CDR2 is FQNNGV. Written as DNA, the CDR3 is TGTGCCAGCAGCTTAGGGTCGGCACTGGAAGCTTTCTTT. This codes for CASSLGSALEAFF. Full variable domain (rest looked up from reference TRBV11-2 and TRBJ1-1): EAGVAQSPRYKIIEKRQSVAFWCNPISGHATLYWYQQILGQGPKLLIQFQNNGVVDDSQLPKDRFSAERLKGVDSTLKIQPAKLEDSAVYLCASSLGSALEAFFGQGTRLTVV.

DNA of the CDR3: TGCAGCCCTAGCTCCCTGGAGGTGGAGCAGTACTTC. This codes for CSPSSLEVEQYF. The chain links TRBV20-1 to TRBJ2-7; maybe TRBD2 (5 bases). In germline, CDR1 is DFQATT, CDR2 SNEGSKA (reference sequence). The CDR3 covers 12 residues.

The rearrangement uses TRBV18 and TRBJ1-1; the match to TRBD1 covers 8 bases. Germline assignment: CDR1 KGHSH and CDR2 LQKENI. With V trimmed by 3 bases and J by 1 base, 7 bases remained unmatched. There are 16 residues in the CDR3. The CDR3 bases are TGTGCCAGCTCACCGTCAGGGGGCCGCCGGAACACTGAAGCTTTCTTT. Its protein is CASSPSGGRRNTEAFF. The variable domain in full, completed from reference TRBV18 and TRBJ1-1, reads NAGVMQNPRHLVRRRGQEARLRCSPMKGHSHVYWYRQLPEEGLKFMVYLQKENIIDESGMPKERFSAEFPKEGPSILRIQQVVRGDSAAYFCASSPSGGRRNTEAFFGQGTRLTVV.